Detailed here is one T cell receptor (beta chain). The V gene's germline CDR1 is SGHRS and CDR2 YFSETQ. Trimming removed 3 bases at V and 9 bases at J, with 10 bases between. The CDR3 has 12 residues. This sample is part of a study of blood T cell repertoires in COVID-19. Background on the study: From T cells, B-cell-depleted T cells, or PBMCs came the material, which was cDNA or gDNA.

Methods used by the authors: Reference gene primer amplification in the assay estimated nucleated cell counts. Assay: immunoSEQ multiplex PCR; the TCRdb copy retains only in-frame clones and omits some. That table supplies the V and J calls and clone size; D and trimming were determined from the DNA. The data contain some 180,000 clones, more than 60% of them singletons. This TCR came from a man aged 45-65 years who had recovered from COVID-19. V usage is TRBV5-1 and J usage is TRBJ2-1; perhaps TRBD2 as D (5 bases). Sequenced: peripheral blood. CDR3 sequence reads: CASSSGVAEQFF. The DNA of the CDR3 is TGCGCCAGCAGCTCCGGGGTGGCTGAGCAGTTCTTC.